This record concerns one TCR beta chain sequence. As yet, its antigen is unknown. The CDR3 is 14 amino acids. Germline V gene data show CDR1 as MNHEY and CDR2 as SVGEGT. Trimming stripped 5 bases from V and 5 bases from J, with 14 bases between. The data derive from a study of post-analysis software for immune sequencing data. Presence of unique molecular identifiers characterized the TCR beta cDNA libraries. One entry per CDR3 protein, called by TCRdb with MiXCR from the PCR reads. The table has 600,000 to 700,000 distinct CDR3 sequences, roughly three fifths seen once. Study conclusions and caveats: Higher frequency in patients than in controls was seen for about 5 TRBV segments, with TRBV5-6, TRBV5-1 and TRBV20-1 among them.

V and J are TRBV6-2 or TRBV6-3 and TRBJ2-3; D is possibly TRBD1 (6 bases). The receptor was isolated from a girl aged 2-10 years with multiple sclerosis. Sequencing was performed on blood. This chain's CDR3 is CASSRSLGGDTQYF. DNA of the CDR3: TGTGCCAGCAGTCGGTCTCTAGGGGGAGATACGCAGTATTTT.